Presented here are 20 T cell receptor beta chains from one specimen sequenced in a study of blood T cell repertoires in COVID-19. The data were produced by immunoSEQ multiplex PCR, yet TCRdb's version contains in-frame clones alone and is incomplete. The data show roughly 70,000 clones, around 86% seen once. The sample consisted of peripheral blood. The source is a man aged 50 or older with active COVID-19.

The chain is built from TRBV6-5 and TRBJ2-5; 12 nucleotides align to TRBD2. This CDR3 is built from 14 residues. CDR1 is MNHEY and CDR2 is SVGAGI in the germline V gene. V lost 8 bases, J lost 5 bases, and 6 bases stayed unmatched. The CDR3 sequence: CASSPGTSGETQYF. DNA for the CDR3: TGTGCCAGCTCCCCCGGGACTAGCGGGGAGACCCAGTACTTC.

This chain joins TRBV6-5 and TRBJ2-7; maybe TRBD2 (6 bases). V dropped 6 bases and J dropped 3 bases, with 15 bases sitting between them. This CDR3 is built from 14 residues. Germline V gives CDR1 MNHEY, CDR2 SVGAGI. CDR3 DNA sequence: TGTGCCAGCAGACTCCAGCGGGTGCACTACGAGCAGTACTTC. Translation gives CASRLQRVHYEQYF.

This chain joins TRBV5-1 and TRBJ1-1; weak D call: TRBD1 (6 bases). The length of the CDR3 is 15 residues. Trimming removed 2 bases from V and 2 bases from J, with 13 bases in between. Germline CDR1 and CDR2: SGHRS and YFSETQ. As DNA, the CDR3 is TGCGCCAGCAGCTTTTGGGGGCAGGGAAACACTGAAGCTTTCTTT. This sequence encodes CASSFWGQGNTEAFF.

This rearrangement joins TRBV7-2 to TRBJ2-2, with D unresolved. With 5 bases removed from V and 2 bases from J, the gap between germline ends came to 6 bases. This CDR3 region has 13 residues. Germline CDR1 SGHTA, CDR2 FQGNSA. The CDR3 sequence is CASSAVNTGELFF. The CDR3 DNA reads TGTGCCAGCAGCGCAGTCAACACCGGGGAGCTGTTTTTT. Combining the CDR3 with reference TRBV7-2 and TRBJ2-2 gives the whole variable domain GAGVSQSPSNKVTEKGKDVELRCDPISGHTALYWYRQSLGQGLEFLIYFQGNSAPDKSGLPSDRFSAERTGGSVSTLTIQRTQQEDSAVYLCASSAVNTGELFFGEGSRLTVL.

CDR3: CASSLNRLAGATGELFF. In DNA form, the CDR3 reads TGTGCCAGCAGCCTGAATCGACTAGCGGGAGCCACCGGGGAGCTGTTTTTT. The rearrangement joins TRBV7-3 to TRBJ2-2, with 12 bases that match TRBD2. With V trimmed by 5 bases and J by 4 bases, 8 bases remained unmatched. The CDR3 runs 17 residues. In germline, CDR1 is SGHTA, CDR2 FQGTGA. Together with reference TRBV7-3 and TRBJ2-2, the CDR3 gives the full variable domain: GAGVSQTPSNKVTEKGKYVELRCDPISGHTALYWYRQSLGQGPEFLIYFQGTGAADDSGLPNDRFFAVRPEGSVSTLKIQRTERGDSAVYLCASSLNRLAGATGELFFGEGSRLTVL.

J is TRBJ2-3 and V is TRBV12-5; unclear D gene. Germline CDR1 reads LGHNT; CDR2 reads FRNRAP. V lost 4 bases and J 6 bases, leaving 8 bases between the germline ends. The CDR3 spans 12 residues. CDR3 loop: CASGSGLDTQYF. The CDR3 DNA reads TGTGCTAGTGGTTCCGGTTTGGATACGCAGTATTTT.

The rearrangement joins TRBV2 to TRBJ1-2, with D tentatively TRBD1 (6 bases). Germline V gene data show CDR1 as SNHLY and CDR2 as FYNNEI. Trimming removed 2 bases from V and 4 bases from J, with 11 bases in between. The CDR3 has 14 amino acids. DNA of the CDR3: TGTGCCAGCAGTGAACAGGGGTCGGTCTATGGCTACACCTTC. It encodes CASSEQGSVYGYTF.

This clone has only a few counts. V gene TRBV11-2 combines with J gene TRBJ2-1; TRBD2 matches at 11 bases. Trimming removed 0 bases from V and 11 bases from J; junction bases left unmatched: 12. Looked up from germline, CDR1 is SGHAT and CDR2 is FQNNGV. The CDR3 is 17 residues long. The DNA for the CDR3 is TGTGCCAGCAGCTTAGATCGGCTAGCGGGAGGCCACTTCAAGCAGTTCTTC. Its protein product is CASSLDRLAGGHFKQFF.

This clone is a singleton in its sample. V and J are TRBV29-1 and TRBJ1-2, with D perhaps matching TRBD1 (5 bases). V was pared by 4 bases and J by 8 bases, with 14 bases between. Germline loops: CDR1 SQVTM, CDR2 ANQGSEA. This CDR3 region has 12 residues. The CDR3 region is CSVGTTSMGYTF. The CDR3 region has the DNA TGCAGCGTTGGGACAACATCTATGGGCTACACCTTC.

The chain has TRBV6-6 and TRBJ2-5, with D maybe TRBD2 (6 bases). This CDR3 region has 15 residues. Germline CDR1 reads MNHNY; CDR2 reads SVGAGI (reference sequence). The V end lost 6 bases, the J end lost 5 bases, and 19 bases lay between the germline ends. CDR3 in DNA: TGTGCCAGCAGCTCACCGGAGGGCCCCAGGGAGACCCAGTACTTC. It specifies CASSSPEGPRETQYF.

The rearrangement links TRBV5-1 to TRBJ1-2; the match to TRBD1 covers 8 bases. CDR3 length: 14 residues. Unmatched junction bases numbered 7, after V lost 5 bases and J lost 4 bases. The germline gives CDR1 SGHRS, CDR2 YFSETQ. CDR3 loop: CASSPGQGGYGYTF. Here the CDR3 DNA reads TGCGCCAGCAGTCCTGGACAGGGCGGCTATGGCTACACCTTC.

The rearrangement joins TRBV15 to TRBJ1-1; no reliable D call. This CDR3 comprises 14 residues. Germline V gene sequence: CDR1 LNHNV, CDR2 YYDKDF (reference sequence). Trimming shortened V by 0 bases and J by 11 bases, and 16 bases separated the two germline ends. The CDR3 bases are TGTGCCACCAGCAGAGACCGTTCAGTCGGGGAGGCTTTCTTT. Translation gives CATSRDRSVGEAFF.

This rearrangement joins TRBV7-9 to TRBJ2-7; 11 nucleotides align to TRBD2. CDR1 and CDR2 (germline): SEHNR, FQNEAQ (reference sequence). Losses at the gene ends were 3 bases for V and 5 bases for J; bases not matched to a gene: 6. The CDR3 runs 15 residues. The CDR3 sequence is CASSFSGRALDEQYF. Written as DNA, the CDR3 is TGTGCCAGCAGCTTTAGCGGGAGGGCCTTGGACGAGCAGTACTTC. Full variable domain (missing parts from reference TRBV7-9 and TRBJ2-7): DTGVSQNPRHKITKRGQNVTFRCDPISEHNRLYWYRQTLGQGPEFLTYFQNEAQLEKSRLLSDRFSAERPKGSFSTLEIQRTEQGDSAMYLCASSFSGRALDEQYFGPGTRLTVT.

V is TRBV3-1 (or the pseudogene TRBV3-2) and J is TRBJ1-1, with TRBD1 as a possible D gene (5 bases). The CDR3 runs to 14 residues. V gave up 7 bases and J gave up 0 bases, with 12 bases separating them. Germline CDR1 reads LGHDT; CDR2 reads YNNKEL (reference sequence). The CDR3 nucleotides read TGTGCCAGCACCCTGGACATCTTGAACACTGAAGCTTTCTTT. Translated: CASTLDILNTEAFF.

This chain links TRBV20-1 with TRBJ1-2; D unclear. This CDR3 contains 11 residues. The germline V gene has CDR1 DFQATT and CDR2 SNEGSKA (reference sequence). V lost 0 bases to trimming and J lost 7 bases, with 6 bases between them. In DNA form, the CDR3 reads TGCAGTGCTAGAGATCCAGGTGGCTACACCTTC. It yields the protein CSARDPGGYTF.

The genes are TRBV28 and TRBJ2-5, with a possible D match to TRBD1 (5 bases). The CDR3 consists of 15 residues. The V gene's germline CDR1 is MDHEN and CDR2 SYDVKM. Trimming removed 7 bases at V and 2 bases at J, with 17 bases between. CDR3 coding DNA: TGTGCCAGCAAAAATGCAGGGCCAATACAAGAGACCCAGTACTTC. Translating it yields CASKNAGPIQETQYF.

V is TRBV7-9 and J is TRBJ2-7; 7 positions match TRBD2. The germline gives CDR1 SEHNR, CDR2 FQNEAQ (reference sequence). This CDR3 is built from 15 residues. Trimming removed 1 base from V and 4 bases from J; junction bases left unmatched: 7. The CDR3 DNA reads as TGTGCCAGCAGCTTAGACTATCTGGGAGGGTACGAGCAGTACTTC. Translating it yields CASSLDYLGGYEQYF.

The chain couples TRBV7-2 to TRBJ1-1, with 8 positions matching TRBD1. The junction had 8 bases not matched to a gene; V was cut back by 0 bases and J by 11 bases. Looked up from germline, CDR1 is SGHTA and CDR2 is FQGNSA. The CDR3 is made up of 14 amino acids. The CDR3 spells CASSLAGTGLVAFF. In DNA form, the CDR3 reads TGTGCCAGCAGCTTAGCGGGGACAGGCCTTGTGGCTTTCTTT. Filled out from reference TRBV7-2 and TRBJ1-1, the complete variable domain reads GAGVSQSPSNKVTEKGKDVELRCDPISGHTALYWYRQSLGQGLEFLIYFQGNSAPDKSGLPSDRFSAERTGGSVSTLTIQRTQQEDSAVYLCASSLAGTGLVAFFGQGTRLTVV.

This chain connects TRBV27 to TRBJ2-3; 7 nucleotides line up with TRBD2. J lost 0 bases, V lost 3 bases, and 6 bases had no gene match. Germline V CDR1 and CDR2: MNHEY, SMNVEV (reference sequence). The CDR3 spans 16 residues. The CDR3 here is CASSFRAGRSTDTQYF. CDR3 in DNA: TGTGCCAGCAGTTTTCGAGCGGGAAGAAGCACAGATACGCAGTATTTT.

This chain uses TRBV10-2 with TRBJ2-3, with TRBD2 matching over 8 bases. V trimming: 10 bases; J trimming: 3 bases; junction bases outside the gene matches: 9. The CDR3 spans 14 residues. Germline V gene data show CDR1 as WSHSY and CDR2 as SAAADI. The CDR3 sequence: CATRPGLVTDTQYF. As DNA, the CDR3 is TGCGCCACCAGACCGGGACTAGTGACAGATACGCAGTATTTT.